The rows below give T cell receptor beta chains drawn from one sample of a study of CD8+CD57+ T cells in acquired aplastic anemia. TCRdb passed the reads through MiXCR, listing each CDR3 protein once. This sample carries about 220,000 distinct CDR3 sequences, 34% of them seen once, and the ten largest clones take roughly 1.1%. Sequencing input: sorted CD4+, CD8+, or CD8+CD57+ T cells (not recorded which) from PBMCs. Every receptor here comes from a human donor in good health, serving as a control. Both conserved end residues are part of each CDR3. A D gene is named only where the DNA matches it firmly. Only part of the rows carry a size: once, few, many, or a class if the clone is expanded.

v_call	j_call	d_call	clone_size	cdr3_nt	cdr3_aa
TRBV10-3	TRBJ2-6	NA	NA	TGTGCCATCACGGGCGGCCTCTCTGGGGCCAACGTCCTGACTTTC	CAITGGLSGANVLTF
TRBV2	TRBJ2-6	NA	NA	TGTGCCAGCAGTGAAGCCCGCTCTGGGGCCAACGTCCTGACTTTC	CASSEARSGANVLTF
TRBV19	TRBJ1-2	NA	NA	TGTGCCAGTAGCGGGACGGGGAGCCACACCTTC	CASSGTGSHTF
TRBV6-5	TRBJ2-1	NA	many	TGTGCCAGCAGTTACGCTGGGGGAGGATTGAGTGAGCAGTTCTTC	CASSYAGGGLSEQFF
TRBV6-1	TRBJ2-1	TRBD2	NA	TGTGCCAGCAGTGGGACTAGCGGGAGTGTGCAGTTCTTC	CASSGTSGSVQFF
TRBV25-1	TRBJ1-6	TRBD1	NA	TGTGCCAGCAGGCATGAAGACAGGGGTAATTCACCCCTCCACTTT	CASRHEDRGNSPLHF
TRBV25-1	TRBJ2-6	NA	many	TGTGCCAGCCACAGGGAGGGGGCCAACGTCCTGACTTTC	CASHREGANVLTF
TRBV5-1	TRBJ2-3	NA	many	TGCGCCAGTGGGATGGGACACGGGACTAGCACAGATACGCAGTATTTT	CASGMGHGTSTDTQYF
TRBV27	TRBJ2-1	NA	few	TGTGCCAGCAGTGAATACAGGGTGAGGTACAATGAGCAGTTCTTC	CASSEYRVRYNEQFF
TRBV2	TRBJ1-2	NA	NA	TGTGCCAGCAGCGCAGGACAGAATAGCTACACCTTC	CASSAGQNSYTF
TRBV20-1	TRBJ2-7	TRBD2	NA	TGCAGTGCTAGAGATATGGGACTAGGTATAGGTGAGCAGTACTTC	CSARDMGLGIGEQYF
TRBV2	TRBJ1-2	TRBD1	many	TGTGCCAGCAGTGCAGGGGCAGGGGGCACCTATGGCTACACCTTC	CASSAGAGGTYGYTF
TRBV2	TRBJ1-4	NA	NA	TGTGCCAGCAGGACGGGGCGCTTTGAAAAACTGTTTTTT	CASRTGRFEKLFF
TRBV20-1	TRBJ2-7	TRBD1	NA	TGCAGTGCGCCGGGACAGGCTTCCTACGAGCAGTACTTC	CSAPGQASYEQYF
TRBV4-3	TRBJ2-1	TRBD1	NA	TGCGCCAGCAGCCCGATGGGACAGGGATCATATGAGCAGTTCTTC	CASSPMGQGSYEQFF
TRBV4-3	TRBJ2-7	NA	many	TGCGCCAGCAGCCCGCCTGGACAGTCCTACGAGCAGTACTTC	CASSPPGQSYEQYF
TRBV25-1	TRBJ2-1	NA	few	TGTGCCAGCAGTTTCCATCCGGGCAGGATATCCTACAATGAGCAGTTCTTC	CASSFHPGRISYNEQFF